This T cell receptor (beta chain) was sequenced in a study of OX40 agonist ivuxolimab in advanced cancers. As for the study in general: Patients received intravenous ivuxolimab every 2 weeks at 0.01 to 10 mg/kg.

The repertoire was sequenced with immunoSEQ multiplex PCR; TCRdb's copy has only in-frame clones and lacks some. This sample yields 55,000 to 80,000 clones, of which 80% to 90% are seen a single time; 2.4% belongs to the top ten. Trimming removed 2 bases from V and 8 bases from J, with 13 bases in between. CDR3 length: 14 residues. Germline CDR1 and CDR2: SGHDN and FVKESK. This clonotype was obtained from an adult with an advanced solid tumor such as melanoma, head and neck, liver or kidney cancer. V gene TRBV14 combines with J gene TRBJ2-4; D is undetermined. Source: CD4+ or CD8+ T cells sorted from blood, taken in a trial of the OX40 agonist ivuxolimab. In DNA, the CDR3 is TGTGCCAGCAGCCAAATAGCTGGGTCGGACATTCAGTACTTC. As protein: CASSQIAGSDIQYF.